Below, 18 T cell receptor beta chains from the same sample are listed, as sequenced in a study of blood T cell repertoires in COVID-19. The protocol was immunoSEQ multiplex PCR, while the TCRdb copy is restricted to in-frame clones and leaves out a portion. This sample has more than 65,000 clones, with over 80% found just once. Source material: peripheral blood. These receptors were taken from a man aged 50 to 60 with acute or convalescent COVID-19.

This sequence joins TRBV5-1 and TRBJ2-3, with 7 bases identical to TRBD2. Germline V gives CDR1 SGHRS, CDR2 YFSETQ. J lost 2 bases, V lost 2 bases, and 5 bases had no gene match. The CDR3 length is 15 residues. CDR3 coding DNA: TGCGCCAGCAGCTTAAGCGGGACTTACACAGATACGCAGTATTTT. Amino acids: CASSLSGTYTDTQYF. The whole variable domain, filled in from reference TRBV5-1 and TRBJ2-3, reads KAGVTQTPRYLIKTRGQQVTLSCSPISGHRSVSWYQQTPGQGLQFLFEYFSETQRNKGNFPGRFSGRQFSNSRSEMNVSTLELGDSALYLCASSLSGTYTDTQYFGPGTRLTVL.

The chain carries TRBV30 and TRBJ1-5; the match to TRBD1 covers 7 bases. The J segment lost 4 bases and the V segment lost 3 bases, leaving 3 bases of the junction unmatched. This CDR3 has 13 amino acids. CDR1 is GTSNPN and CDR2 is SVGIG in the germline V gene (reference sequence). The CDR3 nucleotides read TGTGCCTGGAGGGGACAGCTGAATCAGCCCCAGCATTTT. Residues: CAWRGQLNQPQHF.

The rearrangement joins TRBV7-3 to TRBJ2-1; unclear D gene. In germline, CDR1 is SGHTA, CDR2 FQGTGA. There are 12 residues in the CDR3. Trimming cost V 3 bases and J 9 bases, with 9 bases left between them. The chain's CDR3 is CASSFSRGEQFF. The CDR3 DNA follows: TGTGCCAGCAGCTTCTCCCGCGGTGAGCAGTTCTTC.

CDR3 coding DNA: TGCGCCAGCAGCCAAGAGCTGGGGGGGGCTGAGACCCAGTACTTC. It encodes CASSQELGGAETQYF. This chain links TRBV4-3 with TRBJ2-5; D might be TRBD2 (7 bases). Trimming took 0 bases from V and 5 from J, leaving 13 bases between them. The germline V gene encodes CDR1 LGHNA and CDR2 YSLEER. This CDR3 region has 15 residues.

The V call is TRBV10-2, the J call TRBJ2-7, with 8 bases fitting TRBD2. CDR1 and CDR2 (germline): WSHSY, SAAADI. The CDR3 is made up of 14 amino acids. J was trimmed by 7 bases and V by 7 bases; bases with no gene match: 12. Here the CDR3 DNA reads TGCGCCAGCACTCTGAGCGGGGGTGCGGGGGAGCAGTACTTC. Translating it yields CASTLSGGAGEQYF.

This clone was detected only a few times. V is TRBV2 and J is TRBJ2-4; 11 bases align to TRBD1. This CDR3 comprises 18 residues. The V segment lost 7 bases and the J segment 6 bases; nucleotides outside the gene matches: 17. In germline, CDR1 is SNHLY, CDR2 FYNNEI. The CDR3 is CASNVPWEPGQGGNIQYF. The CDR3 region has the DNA TGTGCCAGCAATGTCCCCTGGGAGCCGGGACAGGGGGGAAACATTCAGTACTTC.

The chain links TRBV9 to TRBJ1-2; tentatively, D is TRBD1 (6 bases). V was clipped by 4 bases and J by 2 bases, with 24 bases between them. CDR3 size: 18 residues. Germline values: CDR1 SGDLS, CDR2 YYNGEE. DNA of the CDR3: TGTGCCAGCAGCACCCAGTTCGTTTTGGGGGCGAGGAACTATGGCTACACCTTC. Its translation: CASSTQFVLGARNYGYTF. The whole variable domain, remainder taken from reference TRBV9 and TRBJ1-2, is DSGVTQTPKHLITATGQRVTLRCSPRSGDLSVYWYQQSLDQGLQFLIQYYNGEERAKGNILERFSAQQFPDLHSELNLSSLELGDSALYFCASSTQFVLGARNYGYTFGSGTRLTVV.

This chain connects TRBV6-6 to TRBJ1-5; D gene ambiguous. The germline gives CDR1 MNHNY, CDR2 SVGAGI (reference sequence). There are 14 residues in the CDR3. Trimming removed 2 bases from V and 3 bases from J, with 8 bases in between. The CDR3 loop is CASSYMEANQPQHF. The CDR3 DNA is TGTGCCAGCAGTTACATGGAGGCCAATCAGCCCCAGCATTTT.

DNA of the CDR3: TGTGCCAGCAGTGAAGGGACAGGGGGAAAAAACATTCAGTACTTC. Translation gives CASSEGTGGKNIQYF. The chain uses TRBV6-1 and TRBJ2-4; 10 bases align to TRBD1. This CDR3 has 15 residues. CDR1 MNHNS and CDR2 SASEGT come from the germline V gene. Unmatched junction bases numbered 1, after V lost 1 base and J lost 4 bases.

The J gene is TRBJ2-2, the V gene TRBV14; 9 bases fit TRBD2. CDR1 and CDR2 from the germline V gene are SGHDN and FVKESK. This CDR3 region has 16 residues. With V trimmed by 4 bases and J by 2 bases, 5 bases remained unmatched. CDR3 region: CASSLISGSNTGELFF. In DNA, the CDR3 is TGTGCCAGCAGCCTGATTAGCGGGAGCAACACCGGGGAGCTGTTTTTT.

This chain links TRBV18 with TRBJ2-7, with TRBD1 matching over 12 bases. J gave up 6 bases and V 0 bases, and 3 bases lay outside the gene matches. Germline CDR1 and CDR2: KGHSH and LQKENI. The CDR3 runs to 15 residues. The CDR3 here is CASSPPGTGGFEQYF. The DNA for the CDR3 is TGTGCCAGCTCACCACCCGGGACAGGGGGCTTCGAGCAGTACTTC.

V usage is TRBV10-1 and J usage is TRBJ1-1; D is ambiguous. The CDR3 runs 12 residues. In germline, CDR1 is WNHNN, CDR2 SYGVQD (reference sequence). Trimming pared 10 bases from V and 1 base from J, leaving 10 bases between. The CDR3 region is CATRGPNTEAFF. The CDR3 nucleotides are TGCGCCACCCGCGGGCCGAACACTGAAGCTTTCTTT.

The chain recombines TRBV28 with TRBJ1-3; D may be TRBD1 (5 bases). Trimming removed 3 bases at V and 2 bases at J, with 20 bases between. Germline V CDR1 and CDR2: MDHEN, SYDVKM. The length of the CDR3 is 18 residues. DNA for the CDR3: TGTGCCAGCAGTTTTTCCCCCGGAGCTTCAGGGCCTGGAAACACCATATATTTT. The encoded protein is CASSFSPGASGPGNTIYF.

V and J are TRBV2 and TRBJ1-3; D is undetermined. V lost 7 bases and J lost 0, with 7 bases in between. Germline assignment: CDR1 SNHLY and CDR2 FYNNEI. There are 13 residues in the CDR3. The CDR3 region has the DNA TGTGCCAGCAAAGTGGCCTCTGGAAACACCATATATTTT. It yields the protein CASKVASGNTIYF.

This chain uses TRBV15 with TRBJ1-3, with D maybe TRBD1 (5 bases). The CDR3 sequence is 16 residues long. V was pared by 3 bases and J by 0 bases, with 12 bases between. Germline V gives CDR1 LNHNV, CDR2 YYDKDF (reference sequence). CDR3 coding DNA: TGTGCCACCAGCAGGGAGGGGATAGACTCTGGAAACACCATATATTTT. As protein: CATSREGIDSGNTIYF.

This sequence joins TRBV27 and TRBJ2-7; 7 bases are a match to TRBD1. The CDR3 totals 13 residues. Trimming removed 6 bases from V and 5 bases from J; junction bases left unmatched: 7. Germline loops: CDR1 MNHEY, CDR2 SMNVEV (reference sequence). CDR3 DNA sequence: TGTGCCAGCAGCCACCGGGACAGAAACGAGCAGTACTTC. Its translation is CASSHRDRNEQYF.

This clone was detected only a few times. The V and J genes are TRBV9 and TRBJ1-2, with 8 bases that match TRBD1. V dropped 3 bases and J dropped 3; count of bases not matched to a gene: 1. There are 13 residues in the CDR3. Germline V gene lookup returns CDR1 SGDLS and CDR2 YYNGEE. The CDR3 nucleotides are TGTGCCAGCAGCGCGGGACAGGACTATGGCTACACCTTC. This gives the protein CASSAGQDYGYTF.

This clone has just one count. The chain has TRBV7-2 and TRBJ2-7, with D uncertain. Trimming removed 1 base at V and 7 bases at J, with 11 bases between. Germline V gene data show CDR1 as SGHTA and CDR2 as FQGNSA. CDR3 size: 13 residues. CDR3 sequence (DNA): TGTGCCAGCAGCTTAGTAGCCGGCGTGGAGCAGTACTTC. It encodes CASSLVAGVEQYF. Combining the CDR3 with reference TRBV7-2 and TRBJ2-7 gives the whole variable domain GAGVSQSPSNKVTEKGKDVELRCDPISGHTALYWYRQSLGQGLEFLIYFQGNSAPDKSGLPSDRFSAERTGGSVSTLTIQRTQQEDSAVYLCASSLVAGVEQYFGPGTRLTVT.